The source of this TCR beta chain is a study of blood T cell repertoires in COVID-19. Assay: immunoSEQ multiplex PCR; the TCRdb copy retains only in-frame clones and omits some. The data contain more than 250,000 clones, approximately 89% of them singletons. Sequencing was carried out using PBMCs or T cells enriched from blood (not recorded which). The clonotype comes from a woman in her 40s with acute COVID-19.

The CDR3 nucleotides read TGTGCCAGTAGTGCGCCCGGGACACGGAACACCGGGGAGCTGTTTTTT. Protein sequence: CASSAPGTRNTGELFF. The chain recombines TRBV19 with TRBJ2-2; D might be TRBD1 (6 bases). Germline V gene data show CDR1 as LNHDA and CDR2 as SQIVND (reference sequence). This CDR3 is 16 amino acids long. V was shortened by 5 bases and J by 1 base, with 14 bases between the two germline ends.